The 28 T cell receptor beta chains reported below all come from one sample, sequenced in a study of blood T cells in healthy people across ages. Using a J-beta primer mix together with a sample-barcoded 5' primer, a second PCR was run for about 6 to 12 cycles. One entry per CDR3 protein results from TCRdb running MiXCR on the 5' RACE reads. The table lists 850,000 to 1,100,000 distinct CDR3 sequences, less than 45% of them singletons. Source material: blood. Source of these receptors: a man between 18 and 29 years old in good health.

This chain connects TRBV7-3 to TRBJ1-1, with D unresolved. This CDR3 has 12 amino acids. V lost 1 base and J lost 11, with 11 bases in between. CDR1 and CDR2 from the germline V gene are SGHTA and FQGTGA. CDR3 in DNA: TGTGCCAGCAGCTTAAGGCAGATTGGGGCTTTCTTT. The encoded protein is CASSLRQIGAFF.

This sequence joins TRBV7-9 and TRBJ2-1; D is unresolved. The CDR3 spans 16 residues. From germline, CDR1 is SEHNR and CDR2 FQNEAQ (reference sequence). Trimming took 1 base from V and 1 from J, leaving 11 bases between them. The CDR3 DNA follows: TGTGCCAGCAGCTTAGACAGTGTGAATTCCTACAATGAGCAGTTCTTC. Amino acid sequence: CASSLDSVNSYNEQFF.

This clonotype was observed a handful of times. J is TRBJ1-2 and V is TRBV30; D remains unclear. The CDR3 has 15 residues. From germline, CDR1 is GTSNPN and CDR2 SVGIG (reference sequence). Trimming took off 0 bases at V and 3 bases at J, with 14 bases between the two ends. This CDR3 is CAWSVHLAYDYGYTF. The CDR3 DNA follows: TGTGCCTGGAGTGTGCACTTGGCCTACGACTATGGCTACACCTTC.

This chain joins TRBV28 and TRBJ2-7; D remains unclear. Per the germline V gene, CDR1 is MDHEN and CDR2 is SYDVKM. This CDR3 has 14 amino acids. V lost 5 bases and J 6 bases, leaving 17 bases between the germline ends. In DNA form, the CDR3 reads TGTGCCAGCAGTCCATGGGCAGAAACCTGCGAGCAGTACTTC. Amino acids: CASSPWAETCEQYF.

The CDR3 spells CASSTNPTPYGYTF. Here the CDR3 DNA reads TGCGCCAGCAGCACAAACCCGACACCCTATGGCTACACCTTC. J is TRBJ1-2 and V is TRBV5-1; D not resolved. The germline gives CDR1 SGHRS, CDR2 YFSETQ. The CDR3 is 14 amino acids. V was shortened by 4 bases and J by 4 bases, with 14 bases between the two germline ends.

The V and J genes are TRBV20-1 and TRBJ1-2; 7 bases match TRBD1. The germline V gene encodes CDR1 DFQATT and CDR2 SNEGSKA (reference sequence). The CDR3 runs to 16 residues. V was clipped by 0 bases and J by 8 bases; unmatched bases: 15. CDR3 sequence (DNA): TGCAGTGCTAGAGATTCTTTCAGGGGGGCACAAGGGGGCTACACCTTC. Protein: CSARDSFRGAQGGYTF.

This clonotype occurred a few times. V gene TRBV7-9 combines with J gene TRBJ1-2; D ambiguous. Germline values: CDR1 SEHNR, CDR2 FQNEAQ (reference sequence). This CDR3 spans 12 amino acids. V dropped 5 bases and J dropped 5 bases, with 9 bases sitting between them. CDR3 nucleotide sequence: TGTGCCAGCAGCCCGAACCTTTATGGCTACACCTTC. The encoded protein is CASSPNLYGYTF.

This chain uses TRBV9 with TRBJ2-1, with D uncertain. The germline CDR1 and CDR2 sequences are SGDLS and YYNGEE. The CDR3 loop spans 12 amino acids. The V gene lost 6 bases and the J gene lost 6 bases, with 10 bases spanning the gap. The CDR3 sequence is CASNVDGNEQFF. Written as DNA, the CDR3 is TGTGCCAGCAACGTCGACGGCAATGAGCAGTTCTTC. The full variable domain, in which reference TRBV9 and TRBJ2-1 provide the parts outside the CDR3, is DSGVTQTPKHLITATGQRVTLRCSPRSGDLSVYWYQQSLDQGLQFLIQYYNGEERAKGNILERFSAQQFPDLHSELNLSSLELGDSALYFCASNVDGNEQFFGPGTRLTVL.

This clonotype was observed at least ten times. The CDR3 reads CSVGQADYGYTF. CDR3 DNA sequence: TGCAGCGTTGGTCAGGCAGACTATGGCTACACCTTC. The chain combines TRBV29-1 with TRBJ1-2; D not certain. The germline V gene has CDR1 SQVTM and CDR2 ANQGSEA. This CDR3 spans 12 amino acids. Trimming cost V 4 bases and J 3 bases, with 9 bases left between them.

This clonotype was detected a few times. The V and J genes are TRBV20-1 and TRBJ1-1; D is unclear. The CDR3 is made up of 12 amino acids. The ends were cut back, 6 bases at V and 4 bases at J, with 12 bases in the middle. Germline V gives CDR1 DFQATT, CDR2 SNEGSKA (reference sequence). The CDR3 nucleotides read TGCAGTGCCCGCGGCGCCCTCACTGAAGCTTTCTTT. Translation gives CSARGALTEAFF.

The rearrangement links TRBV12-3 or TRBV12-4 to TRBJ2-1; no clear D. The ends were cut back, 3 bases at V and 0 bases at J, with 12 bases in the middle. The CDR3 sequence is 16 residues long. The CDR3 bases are TGTGCCAGCAGTTTTTGGAAGAGGAGCTCCTACAATGAGCAGTTCTTC. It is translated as CASSFWKRSSYNEQFF.

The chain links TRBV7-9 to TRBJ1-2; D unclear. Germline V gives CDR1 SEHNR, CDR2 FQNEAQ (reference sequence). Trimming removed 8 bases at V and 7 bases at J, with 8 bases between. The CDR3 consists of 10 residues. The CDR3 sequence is CASGEPGYTF. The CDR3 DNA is TGTGCCAGCGGGGAACCTGGCTACACCTTC.

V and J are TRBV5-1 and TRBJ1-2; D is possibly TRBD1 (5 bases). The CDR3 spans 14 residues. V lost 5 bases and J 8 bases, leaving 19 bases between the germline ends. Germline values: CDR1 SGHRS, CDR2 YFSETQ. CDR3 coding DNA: TGCGCCAGCAGGTCCCAGGGTGAGATTTCAGGCTACACCTTC. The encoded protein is CASRSQGEISGYTF.

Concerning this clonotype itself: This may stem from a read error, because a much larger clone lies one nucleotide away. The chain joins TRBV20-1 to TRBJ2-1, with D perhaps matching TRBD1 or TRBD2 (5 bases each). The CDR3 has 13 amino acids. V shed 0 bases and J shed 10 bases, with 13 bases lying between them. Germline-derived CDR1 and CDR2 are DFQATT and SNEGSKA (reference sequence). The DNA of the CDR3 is TGCAGTGCTAGAGAACAGGAAAGGGACGAGCAGTTCTTC. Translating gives CSAREQERDEQFF.

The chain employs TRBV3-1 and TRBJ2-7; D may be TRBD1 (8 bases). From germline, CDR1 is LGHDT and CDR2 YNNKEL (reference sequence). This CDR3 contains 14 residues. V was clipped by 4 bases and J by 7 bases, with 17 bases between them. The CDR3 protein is CASSRRTGRGEQYF. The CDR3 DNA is TGTGCCAGCAGCCGAAGGACAGGGAGGGGAGAGCAGTACTTC.

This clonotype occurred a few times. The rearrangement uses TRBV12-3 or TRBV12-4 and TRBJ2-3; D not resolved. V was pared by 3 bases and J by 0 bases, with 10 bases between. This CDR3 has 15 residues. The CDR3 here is CASSFAQASTDTQYF. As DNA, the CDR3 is TGTGCCAGCAGTTTCGCCCAGGCGAGCACAGATACGCAGTATTTT.

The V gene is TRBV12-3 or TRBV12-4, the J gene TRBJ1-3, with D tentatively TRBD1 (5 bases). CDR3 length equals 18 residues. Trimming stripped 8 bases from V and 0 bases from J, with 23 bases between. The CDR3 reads CASLWGDATSFSGNTIYF. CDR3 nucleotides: TGTGCCAGCCTTTGGGGGGACGCAACCTCGTTCTCTGGAAACACCATATATTTT.

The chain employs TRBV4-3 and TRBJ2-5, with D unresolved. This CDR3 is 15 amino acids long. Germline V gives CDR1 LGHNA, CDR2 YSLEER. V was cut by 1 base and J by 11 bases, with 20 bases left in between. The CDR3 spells CASSQGMARNNEQYF. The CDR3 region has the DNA TGCGCCAGCAGCCAAGGGATGGCTAGAAACAATGAGCAGTACTTC.

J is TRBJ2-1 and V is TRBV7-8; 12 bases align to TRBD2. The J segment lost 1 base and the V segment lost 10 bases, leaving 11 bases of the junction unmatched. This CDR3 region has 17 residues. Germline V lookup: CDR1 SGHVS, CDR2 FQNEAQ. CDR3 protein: CATTRTSGDPSYNEQFF. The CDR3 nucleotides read TGTGCCACCACGCGGACTAGCGGGGATCCTTCCTACAATGAGCAGTTCTTC.

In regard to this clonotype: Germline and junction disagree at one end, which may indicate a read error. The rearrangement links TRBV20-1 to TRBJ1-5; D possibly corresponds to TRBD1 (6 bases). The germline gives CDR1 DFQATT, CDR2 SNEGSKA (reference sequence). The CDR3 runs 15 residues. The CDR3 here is CSVRASGDNNQPQHF. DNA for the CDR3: TGCAGTGTTAGAGCTTCAGGGGATAACAATCAGCCCCAGCATTTT.

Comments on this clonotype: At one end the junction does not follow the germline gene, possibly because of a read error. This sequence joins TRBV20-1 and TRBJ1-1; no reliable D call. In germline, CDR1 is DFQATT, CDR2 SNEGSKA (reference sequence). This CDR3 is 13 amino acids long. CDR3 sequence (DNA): TGCAGTACTAGGTCGGGGATGAACACTGAAGCTTTCTTT. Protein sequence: CSTRSGMNTEAFF.

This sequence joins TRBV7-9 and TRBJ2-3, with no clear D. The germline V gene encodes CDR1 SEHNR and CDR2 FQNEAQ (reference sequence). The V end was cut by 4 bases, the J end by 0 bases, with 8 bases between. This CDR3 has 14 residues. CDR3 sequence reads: CASSYARSTDTQYF. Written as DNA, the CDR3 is TGTGCCAGCAGCTATGCGCGTAGCACAGATACGCAGTATTTT.

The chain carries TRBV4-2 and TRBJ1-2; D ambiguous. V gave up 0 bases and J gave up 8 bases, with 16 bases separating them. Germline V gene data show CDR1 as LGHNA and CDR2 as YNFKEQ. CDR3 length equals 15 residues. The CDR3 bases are TGTGCCAGCAGCCAAGAAAGACGTCAATCTGGCGGCTACACCTTC. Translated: CASSQERRQSGGYTF.

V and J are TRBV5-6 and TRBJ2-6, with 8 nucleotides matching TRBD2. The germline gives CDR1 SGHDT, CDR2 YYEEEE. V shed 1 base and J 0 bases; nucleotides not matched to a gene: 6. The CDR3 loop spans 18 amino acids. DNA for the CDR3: TGTGCCAGCAGCTTGACTAGCGGTGTTAACTCTGGGGCCAACGTCCTGACTTTC. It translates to CASSLTSGVNSGANVLTF.

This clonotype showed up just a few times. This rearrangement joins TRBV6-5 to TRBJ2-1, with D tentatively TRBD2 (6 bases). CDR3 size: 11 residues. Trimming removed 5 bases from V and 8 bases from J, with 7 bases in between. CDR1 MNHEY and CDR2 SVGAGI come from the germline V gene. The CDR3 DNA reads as TGTGCCAGCAGTCGCGGGGATGAGCAGTTCTTC. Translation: CASSRGDEQFF.

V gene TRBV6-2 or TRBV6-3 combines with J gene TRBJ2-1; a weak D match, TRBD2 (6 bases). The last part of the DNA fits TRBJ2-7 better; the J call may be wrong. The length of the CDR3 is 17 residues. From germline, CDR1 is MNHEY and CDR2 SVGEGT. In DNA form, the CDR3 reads TGTGCCAGCAGTCCCGTGAGAACTAGCAACTCCTACAATGAGCAGTACTTC. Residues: CASSPVRTSNSYNEQYF.

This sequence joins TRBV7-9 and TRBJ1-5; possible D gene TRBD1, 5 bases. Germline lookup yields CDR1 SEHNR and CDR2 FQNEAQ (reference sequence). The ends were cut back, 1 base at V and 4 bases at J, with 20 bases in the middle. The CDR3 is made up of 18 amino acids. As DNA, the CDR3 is TGTGCCAGCAGCTTAGGCCGTGGGACGGCGGACCCGAATCAGCCCCAGCATTTT. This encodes CASSLGRGTADPNQPQHF.

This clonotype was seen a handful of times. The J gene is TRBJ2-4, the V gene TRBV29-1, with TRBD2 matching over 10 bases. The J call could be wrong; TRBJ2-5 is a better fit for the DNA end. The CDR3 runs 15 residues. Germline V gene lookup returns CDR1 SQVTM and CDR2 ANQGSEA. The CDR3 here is CSVQRGGRLQETQYF. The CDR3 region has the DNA TGCAGCGTCCAGCGGGGGGGCCGTCTCCAAGAGACCCAGTACTTC.